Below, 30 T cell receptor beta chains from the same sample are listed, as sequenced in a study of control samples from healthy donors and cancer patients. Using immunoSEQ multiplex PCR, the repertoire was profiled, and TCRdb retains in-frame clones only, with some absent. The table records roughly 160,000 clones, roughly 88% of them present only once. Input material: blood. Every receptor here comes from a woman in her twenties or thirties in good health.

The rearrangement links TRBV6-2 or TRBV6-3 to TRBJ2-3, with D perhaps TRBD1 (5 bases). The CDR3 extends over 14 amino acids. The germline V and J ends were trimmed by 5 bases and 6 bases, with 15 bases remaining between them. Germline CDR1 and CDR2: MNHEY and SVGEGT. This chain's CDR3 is CASSPAGRWDTQYF. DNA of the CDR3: TGTGCCAGCAGTCCGGCAGGGCGGTGGGATACGCAGTATTTT.

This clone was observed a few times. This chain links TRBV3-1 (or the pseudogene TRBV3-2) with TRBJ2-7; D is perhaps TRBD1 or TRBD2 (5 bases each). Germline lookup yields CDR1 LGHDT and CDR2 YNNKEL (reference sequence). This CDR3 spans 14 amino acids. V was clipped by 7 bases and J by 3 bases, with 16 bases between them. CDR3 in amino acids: CASTKDHGGYEQYF. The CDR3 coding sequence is TGTGCCAGCACTAAGGACCATGGGGGCTACGAGCAGTACTTC.

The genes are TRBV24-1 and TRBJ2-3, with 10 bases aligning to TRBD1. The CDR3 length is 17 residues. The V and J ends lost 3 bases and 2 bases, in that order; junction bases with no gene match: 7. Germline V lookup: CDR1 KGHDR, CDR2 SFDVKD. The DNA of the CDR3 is TGTGCCACCAGTGATCCGGGACAGGGGATTATCACAGATACGCAGTATTTT. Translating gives CATSDPGQGIITDTQYF.

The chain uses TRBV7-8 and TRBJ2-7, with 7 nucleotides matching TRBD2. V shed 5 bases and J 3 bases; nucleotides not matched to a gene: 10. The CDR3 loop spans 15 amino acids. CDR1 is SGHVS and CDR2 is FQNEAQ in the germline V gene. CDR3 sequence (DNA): TGTGCCAGCAGCCCGCTCCGAGGGGAGGGCTACGAGCAGTACTTC. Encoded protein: CASSPLRGEGYEQYF.

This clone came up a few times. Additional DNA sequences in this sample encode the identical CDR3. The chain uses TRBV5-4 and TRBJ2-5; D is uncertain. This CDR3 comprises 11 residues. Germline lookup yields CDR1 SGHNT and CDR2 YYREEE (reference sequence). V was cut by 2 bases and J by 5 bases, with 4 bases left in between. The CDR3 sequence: CASSFEETQYF. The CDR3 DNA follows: TGTGCCAGCAGCTTTGAGGAGACCCAGTACTTC.

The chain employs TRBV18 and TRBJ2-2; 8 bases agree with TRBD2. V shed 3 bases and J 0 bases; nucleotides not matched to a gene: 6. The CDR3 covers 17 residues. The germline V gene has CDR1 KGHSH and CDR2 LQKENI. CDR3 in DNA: TGTGCCAGCTCACCGGTAGGACTAGCTGCGAACACCGGGGAGCTGTTTTTT. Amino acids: CASSPVGLAANTGELFF.

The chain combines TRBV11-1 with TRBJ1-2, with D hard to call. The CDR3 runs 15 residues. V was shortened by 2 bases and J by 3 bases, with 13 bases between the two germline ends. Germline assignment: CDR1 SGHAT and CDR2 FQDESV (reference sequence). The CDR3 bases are TGTGCCAGCAGCTTAAATGCAATAGGATACTATGGCTACACCTTC. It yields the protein CASSLNAIGYYGYTF.

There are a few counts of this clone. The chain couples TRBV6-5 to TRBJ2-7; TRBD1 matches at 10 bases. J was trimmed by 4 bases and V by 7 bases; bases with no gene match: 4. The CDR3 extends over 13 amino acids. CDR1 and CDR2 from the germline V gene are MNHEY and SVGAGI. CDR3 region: CASTRDRGYEQYF. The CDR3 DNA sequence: TGTGCCAGCACCCGGGACAGGGGATACGAGCAGTACTTC.

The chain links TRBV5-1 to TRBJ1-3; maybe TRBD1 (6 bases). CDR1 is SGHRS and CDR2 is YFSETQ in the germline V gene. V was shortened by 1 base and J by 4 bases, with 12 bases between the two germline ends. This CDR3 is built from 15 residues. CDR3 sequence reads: CASSLYRAEGNTIYF. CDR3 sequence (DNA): TGCGCCAGCAGCTTGTACAGGGCTGAAGGAAACACCATATATTTT. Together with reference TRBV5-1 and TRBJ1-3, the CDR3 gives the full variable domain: KAGVTQTPRYLIKTRGQQVTLSCSPISGHRSVSWYQQTPGQGLQFLFEYFSETQRNKGNFPGRFSGRQFSNSRSEMNVSTLELGDSALYLCASSLYRAEGNTIYFGEGSWLTVV.

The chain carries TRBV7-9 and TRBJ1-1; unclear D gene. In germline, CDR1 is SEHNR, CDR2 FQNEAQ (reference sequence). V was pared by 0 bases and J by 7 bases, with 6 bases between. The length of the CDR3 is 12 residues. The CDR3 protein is CASSLAPIEAFF. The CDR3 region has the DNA TGTGCCAGCAGCTTAGCGCCGATTGAAGCTTTCTTT.

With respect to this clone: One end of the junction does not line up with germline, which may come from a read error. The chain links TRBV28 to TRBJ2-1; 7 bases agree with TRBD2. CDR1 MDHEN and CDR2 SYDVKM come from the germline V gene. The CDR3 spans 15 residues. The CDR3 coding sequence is TGTGCCACCAGTCTCGGGGACTACTCCTACAATGAGCAGTTCTTC. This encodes CATSLGDYSYNEQFF.

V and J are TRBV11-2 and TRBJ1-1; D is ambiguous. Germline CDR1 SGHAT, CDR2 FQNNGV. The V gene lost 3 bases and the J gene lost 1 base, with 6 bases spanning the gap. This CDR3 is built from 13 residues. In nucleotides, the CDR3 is TGTGCCAGCAGCTTTCCGGCGAACACTGAAGCTTTCTTT. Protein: CASSFPANTEAFF.

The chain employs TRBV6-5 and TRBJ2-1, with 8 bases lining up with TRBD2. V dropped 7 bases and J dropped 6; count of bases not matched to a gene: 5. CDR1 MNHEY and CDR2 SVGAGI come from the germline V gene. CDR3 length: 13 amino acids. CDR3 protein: CASKGTRANEQFF. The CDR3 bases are TGTGCCAGCAAGGGGACTAGAGCCAATGAGCAGTTCTTC.

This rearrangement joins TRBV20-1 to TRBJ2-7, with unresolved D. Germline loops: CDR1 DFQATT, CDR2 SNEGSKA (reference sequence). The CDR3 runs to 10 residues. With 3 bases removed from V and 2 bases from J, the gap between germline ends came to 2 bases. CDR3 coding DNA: TGCAGTGCTAGGACCTACGAGCAGTACTTC. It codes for CSARTYEQYF.

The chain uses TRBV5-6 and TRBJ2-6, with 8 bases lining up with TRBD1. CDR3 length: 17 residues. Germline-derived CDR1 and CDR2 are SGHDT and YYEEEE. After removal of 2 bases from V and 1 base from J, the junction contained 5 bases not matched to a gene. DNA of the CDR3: TGTGCCAGCAGCTTCGGGACAGGCCCTTCTGGGGCCAACGTCCTGACTTTC. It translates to CASSFGTGPSGANVLTF.

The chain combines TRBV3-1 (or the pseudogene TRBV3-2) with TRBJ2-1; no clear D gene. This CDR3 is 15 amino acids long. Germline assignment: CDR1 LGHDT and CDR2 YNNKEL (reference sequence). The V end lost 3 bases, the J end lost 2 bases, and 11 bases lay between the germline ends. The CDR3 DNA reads TGTGCCAGCAGCCACGCGTTAGCACCCTACAATGAGCAGTTCTTC. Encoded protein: CASSHALAPYNEQFF.

CDR3 sequence reads: CATSRDLEPNQPQHF. The DNA of the CDR3 is TGTGCCACCAGCAGAGATCTCGAGCCTAATCAGCCCCAGCATTTT. The V and J genes are TRBV15 and TRBJ1-5; D gene unclear. The V gene's germline CDR1 is LNHNV and CDR2 YYDKDF (reference sequence). The CDR3 has 15 residues. Trimming cost V 0 bases and J 4 bases, with 10 bases left between them.

CDR3 nucleotides: TGTGCCAGCAGTTTATCAAACTCTGGAAACACCATATATTTT. As protein: CASSLSNSGNTIYF. The chain links TRBV27 to TRBJ1-3; D not resolved. The germline gives CDR1 MNHEY, CDR2 SMNVEV (reference sequence). CDR3 size: 14 residues. Trimming took 0 bases from V and 0 from J, leaving 3 bases between them.

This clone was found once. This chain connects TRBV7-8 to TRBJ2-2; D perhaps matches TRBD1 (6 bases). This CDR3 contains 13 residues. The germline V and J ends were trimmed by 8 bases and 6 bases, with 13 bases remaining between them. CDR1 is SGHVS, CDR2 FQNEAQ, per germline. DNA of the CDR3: TGTGCCAGCGTCCAGGGGAGTGCCGGGGAGCTGTTTTTT. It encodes CASVQGSAGELFF.

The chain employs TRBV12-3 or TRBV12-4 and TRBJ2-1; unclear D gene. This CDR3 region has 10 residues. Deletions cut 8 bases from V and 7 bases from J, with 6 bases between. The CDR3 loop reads CASGVNEQFF. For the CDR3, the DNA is TGTGCCAGCGGGGTAAATGAGCAGTTCTTC.

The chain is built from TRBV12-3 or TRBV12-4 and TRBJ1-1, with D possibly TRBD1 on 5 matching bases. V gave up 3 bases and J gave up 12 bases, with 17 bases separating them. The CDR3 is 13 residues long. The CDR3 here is CASSFLRQSYTFF. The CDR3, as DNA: TGTGCCAGCAGTTTTTTGAGACAGTCGTATACTTTCTTT.

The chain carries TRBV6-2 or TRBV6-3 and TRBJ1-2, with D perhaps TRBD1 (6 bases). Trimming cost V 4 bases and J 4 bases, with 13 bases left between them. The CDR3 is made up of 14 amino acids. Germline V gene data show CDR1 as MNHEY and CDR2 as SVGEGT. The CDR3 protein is CASSSPGQTYGYTF. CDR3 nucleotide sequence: TGTGCCAGCAGTTCCCCTGGACAGACCTATGGCTACACCTTC.

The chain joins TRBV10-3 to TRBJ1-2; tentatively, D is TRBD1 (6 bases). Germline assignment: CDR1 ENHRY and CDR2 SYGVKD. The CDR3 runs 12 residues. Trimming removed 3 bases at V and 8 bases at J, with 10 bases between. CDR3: CAISDKGDGYTF. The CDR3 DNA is TGTGCCATCAGTGATAAGGGGGACGGCTACACCTTC.

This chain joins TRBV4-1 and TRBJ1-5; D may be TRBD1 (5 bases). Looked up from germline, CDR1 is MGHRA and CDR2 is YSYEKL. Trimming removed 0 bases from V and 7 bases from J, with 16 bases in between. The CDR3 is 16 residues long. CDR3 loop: CASSQDRIGGLQPQHF. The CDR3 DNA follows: TGCGCCAGCAGCCAAGATCGTATCGGGGGTTTGCAGCCCCAGCATTTT.

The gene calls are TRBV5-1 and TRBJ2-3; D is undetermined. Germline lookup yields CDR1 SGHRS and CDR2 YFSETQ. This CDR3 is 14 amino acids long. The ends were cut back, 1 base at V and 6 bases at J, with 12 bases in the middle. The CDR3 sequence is CASSLLSAGDTQYF. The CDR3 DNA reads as TGCGCCAGCAGCTTGCTTTCGGCTGGGGATACGCAGTATTTT.

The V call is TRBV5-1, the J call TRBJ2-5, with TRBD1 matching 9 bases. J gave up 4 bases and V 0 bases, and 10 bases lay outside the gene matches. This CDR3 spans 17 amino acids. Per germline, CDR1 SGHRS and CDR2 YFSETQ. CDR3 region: CASSLGDREWLGETQYF. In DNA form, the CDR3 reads TGCGCCAGCAGCTTGGGGGACAGGGAGTGGTTAGGAGAGACCCAGTACTTC.

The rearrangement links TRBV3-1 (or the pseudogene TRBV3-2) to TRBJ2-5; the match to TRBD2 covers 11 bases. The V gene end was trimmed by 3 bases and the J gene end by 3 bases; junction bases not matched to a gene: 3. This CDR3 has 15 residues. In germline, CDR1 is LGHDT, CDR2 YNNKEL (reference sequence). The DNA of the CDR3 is TGTGCCAGCAGCCAGATGACTAGCGGGGAAGAGACCCAGTACTTC. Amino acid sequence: CASSQMTSGEETQYF.

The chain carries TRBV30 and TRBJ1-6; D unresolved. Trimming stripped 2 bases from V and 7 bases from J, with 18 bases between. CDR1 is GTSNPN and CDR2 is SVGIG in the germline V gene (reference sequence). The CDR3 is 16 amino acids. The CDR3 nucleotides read TGTGCCTGGAGTAACAAATTGGTCAAGAGAAATTCACCCCTCCACTTT. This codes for CAWSNKLVKRNSPLHF.

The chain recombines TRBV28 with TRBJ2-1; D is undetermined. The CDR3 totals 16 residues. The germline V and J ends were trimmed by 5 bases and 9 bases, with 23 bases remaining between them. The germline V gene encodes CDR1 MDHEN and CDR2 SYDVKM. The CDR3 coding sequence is TGTGCCAGCAGTACGCTCGAGATTGGGTATAGTGGTGAGCAGTTCTTC. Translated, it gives CASSTLEIGYSGEQFF.

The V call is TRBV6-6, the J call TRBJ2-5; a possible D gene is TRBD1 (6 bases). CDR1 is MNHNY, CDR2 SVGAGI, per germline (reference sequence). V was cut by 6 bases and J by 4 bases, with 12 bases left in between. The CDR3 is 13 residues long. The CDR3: CASRYTGIETQYF. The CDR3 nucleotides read TGTGCCAGCAGATATACAGGGATAGAGACCCAGTACTTC.